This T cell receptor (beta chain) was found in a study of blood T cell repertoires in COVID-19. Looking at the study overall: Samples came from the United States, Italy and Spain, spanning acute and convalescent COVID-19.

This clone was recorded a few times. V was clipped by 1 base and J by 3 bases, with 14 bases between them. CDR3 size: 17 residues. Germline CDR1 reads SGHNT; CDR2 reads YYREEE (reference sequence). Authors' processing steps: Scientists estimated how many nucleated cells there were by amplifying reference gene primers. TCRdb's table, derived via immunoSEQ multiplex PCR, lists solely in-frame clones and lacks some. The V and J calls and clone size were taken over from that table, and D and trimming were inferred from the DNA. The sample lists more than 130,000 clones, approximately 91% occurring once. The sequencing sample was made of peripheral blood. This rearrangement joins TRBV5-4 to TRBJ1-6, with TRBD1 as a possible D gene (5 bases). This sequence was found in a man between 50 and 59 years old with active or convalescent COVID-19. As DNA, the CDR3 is TGTGCCAGCAGCTTGTCTAAAGGGGCCTACTATAATTCACCCCTCCACTTT. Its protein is CASSLSKGAYYNSPLHF.